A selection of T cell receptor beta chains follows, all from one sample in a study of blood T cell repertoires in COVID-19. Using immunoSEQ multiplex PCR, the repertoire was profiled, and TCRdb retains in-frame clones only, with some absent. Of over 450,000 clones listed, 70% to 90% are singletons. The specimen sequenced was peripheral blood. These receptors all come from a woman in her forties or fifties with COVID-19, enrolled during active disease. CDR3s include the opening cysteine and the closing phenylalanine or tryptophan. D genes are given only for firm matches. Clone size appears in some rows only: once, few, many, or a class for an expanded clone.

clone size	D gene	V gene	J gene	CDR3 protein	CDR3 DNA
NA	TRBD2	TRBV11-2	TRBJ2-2	CASSLTSGDTGELFF	TGTGCCAGCAGCTTAACTAGCGGGGACACCGGGGAGCTGTTTTTT
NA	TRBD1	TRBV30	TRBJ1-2	CACLGQGAWGYTF	TGTGCCTGTCTGGGACAGGGGGCTTGGGGCTACACCTTC
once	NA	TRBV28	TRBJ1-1	CASSLAGKAFF	TGTGCCAGCAGTTTAGCAGGGAAGGCTTTCTTT
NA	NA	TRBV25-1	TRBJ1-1	CASSEYGGGMNTEAFF	TGTGCCAGCAGTGAATACGGGGGGGGAATGAACACTGAAGCTTTCTTT
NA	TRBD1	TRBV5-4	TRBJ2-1	CASSPDRALYNEQFF	TGTGCCAGCAGCCCGGACAGGGCCCTCTACAATGAGCAGTTCTTC
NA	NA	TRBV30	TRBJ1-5	CAWQIFRGPQHF	TGTGCCTGGCAAATTTTCAGGGGACCCCAGCATTTT
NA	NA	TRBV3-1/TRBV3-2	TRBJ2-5	CASSQIVIQETQYF	TGTGCCAGCAGCCAAATTGTTATTCAAGAGACCCAGTACTTC
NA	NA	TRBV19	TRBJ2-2	CASTPWASGSGEDYTGELFF	TGTGCCAGTACCCCCTGGGCCTCCGGATCGGGGGAAGATTACACCGGGGAGCTGTTTTTT
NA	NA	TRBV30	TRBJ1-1	CAWSVYRAVEAFF	TGTGCCTGGAGTGTATACAGGGCGGTGGAGGCTTTCTTT
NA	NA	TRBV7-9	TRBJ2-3	CASSRGGFSTDTQYF	TGTGCCAGCAGCCGCGGGGGCTTTAGCACAGATACGCAGTATTTT
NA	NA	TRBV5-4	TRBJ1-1	CASSLTGLTEAFF	TGTGCCAGCAGCTTAACAGGGCTAACTGAAGCTTTCTTT
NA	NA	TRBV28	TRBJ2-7	CASSPPVGRSSYEQYF	TGTGCCAGCAGTCCGCCGGTGGGCAGGTCGTCCTACGAGCAGTACTTC
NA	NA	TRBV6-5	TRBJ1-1	CASSTGRQAGAEAFF	TGTGCCAGCAGTACCGGAAGGCAGGCGGGGGCTGAAGCTTTCTTT
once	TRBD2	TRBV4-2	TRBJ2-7	CASSQVWSRGDYEQYF	TGTGCCAGCAGCCAAGTTTGGTCTCGGGGGGACTACGAGCAGTACTTC
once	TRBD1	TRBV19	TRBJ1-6	CASSTTGGDSPLHF	TGTGCCAGTAGTACGACAGGGGGAGATTCACCCCTCCACTTT
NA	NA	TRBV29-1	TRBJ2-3	CSVAQPGLDTQYF	TGCAGCGTTGCCCAGCCTGGGCTAGATACGCAGTATTTT
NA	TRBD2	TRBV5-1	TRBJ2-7	CASSLSGVVFEQYF	TGCGCCAGCAGCCTTAGCGGGGTGGTGTTCGAGCAGTACTTC
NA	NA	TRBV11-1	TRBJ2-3	CASSLVGSADTQYF	TGTGCCAGCAGCTTAGTCGGGTCGGCTGATACGCAGTATTTT
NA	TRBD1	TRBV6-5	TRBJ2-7	CASRTGNLYEQYF	TGTGCCAGCCGGACAGGTAACCTCTACGAGCAGTACTTC
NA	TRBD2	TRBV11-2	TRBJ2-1	CASSSVYGGASLYNEQFF	TGTGCCAGCAGCTCAGTCTACGGGGGGGCCTCCCTCTACAATGAGCAGTTCTTC
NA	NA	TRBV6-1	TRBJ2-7	CASSEGGAASEQYF	TGTGCCAGCAGTGAAGGGGGCGCGGCAAGCGAGCAGTACTTC
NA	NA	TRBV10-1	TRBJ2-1	CASSESQVYNEQFF	TGCGCCAGCAGTGAGAGCCAGGTCTACAATGAGCAGTTCTTC
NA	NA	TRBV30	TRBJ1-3	CAWVVDSGNTIYF	TGTGCCTGGGTGGTAGACTCTGGAAACACCATATATTTT
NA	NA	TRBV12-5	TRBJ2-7	CASGPSGTLAQYF	TGTGCTAGTGGTCCGTCCGGGACTCTCGCCCAGTACTTC
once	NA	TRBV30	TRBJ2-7	CAWNPGSYEQYF	TGTGCCTGGAACCCCGGGAGTTACGAGCAGTACTTC
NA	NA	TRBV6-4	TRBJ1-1	CASRRAFF	TGTGCCAGCCGGCGGGCTTTCTTT
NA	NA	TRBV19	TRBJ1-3	CASSQTGTLSGNTIYF	TGTGCCAGTAGTCAAACAGGGACCCTCTCTGGAAACACCATATATTTT
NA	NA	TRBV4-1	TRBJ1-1	CASSPGGTSPHTEAFF	TGCGCCAGCAGCCCAGGAGGAACTTCCCCTCACACTGAAGCTTTCTTT
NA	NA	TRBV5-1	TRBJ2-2	CASNAGWVNTGELFF	TGCGCCAGCAATGCAGGGTGGGTGAACACCGGGGAGCTGTTTTTT
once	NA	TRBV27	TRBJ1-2	CASSVSAGAYYGYTF	TGTGCCAGCAGTGTATCGGCAGGGGCCTACTATGGCTACACCTTC
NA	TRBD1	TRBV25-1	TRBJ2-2	CASSESRRDSPPELFF	TGTGCCAGCAGTGAATCCCGCCGGGACAGTCCCCCGGAGCTGTTTTTT
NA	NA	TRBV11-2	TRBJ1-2	CASSISVGGYTF	TGTGCCAGCAGCATAAGTGTCGGGGGCTACACCTTC
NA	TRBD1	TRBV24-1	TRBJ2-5	CATSDSTGVETQYF	TGTGCCACCAGTGATTCTACAGGGGTAGAGACCCAGTACTTC
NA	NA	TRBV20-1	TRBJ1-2	CSARGVDGYTF	TGCAGTGCTAGAGGCGTGGATGGCTACACCTTC
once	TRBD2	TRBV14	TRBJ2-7	CASSQGRGGSYEQYF	TGTGCCAGCAGCCAAGGGCGGGGGGGCTCTTACGAGCAGTACTTC
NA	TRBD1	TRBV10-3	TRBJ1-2	CAISPRETGGAYGYTF	TGTGCCATCAGCCCCAGAGAAACAGGGGGCGCCTATGGCTACACCTTC
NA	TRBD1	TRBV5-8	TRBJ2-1	CASSMGTGLSRVNEQFF	TGTGCCAGCAGCATGGGGACAGGACTCTCGAGGGTCAATGAGCAGTTCTTC
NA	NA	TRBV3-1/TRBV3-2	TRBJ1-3	CASSLRQIRTGNTIYF	TGTGCCAGCAGCCTCCGACAGATAAGGACTGGAAACACCATATATTTT
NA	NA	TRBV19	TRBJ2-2	CASSPLRGGELFF	TGTGCCAGTAGTCCCCTACGGGGCGGGGAGCTGTTTTTT
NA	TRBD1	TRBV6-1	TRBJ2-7	CASNSGQGAYEQYF	TGTGCCAGCAACTCGGGACAGGGGGCTTACGAGCAGTACTTC
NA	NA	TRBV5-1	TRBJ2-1	CASSLRWGLGNEQFF	TGCGCCAGCAGCTTGAGGTGGGGGCTGGGGAATGAGCAGTTCTTC
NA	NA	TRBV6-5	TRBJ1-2	CASTQSQGHYGYTF	TGTGCCAGCACCCAAAGCCAGGGGCATTATGGCTACACCTTC
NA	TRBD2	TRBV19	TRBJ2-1	CASSMSRGGYNEQFF	TGTGCCAGTAGTATGTCCCGGGGGGGCTACAATGAGCAGTTCTTC
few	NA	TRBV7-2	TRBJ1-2	CASSFLAGSGYTF	TGTGCCAGCAGCTTTTTGGCGGGGAGTGGCTACACCTTC
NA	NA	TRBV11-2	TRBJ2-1	CASSLDGRDEQFF	TGTGCCAGCAGCTTAGATGGGAGAGATGAGCAGTTCTTC
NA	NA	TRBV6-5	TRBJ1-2	CASNGRGVSNYGYTF	TGTGCCAGCAACGGCCGGGGGGTTTCTAACTATGGCTACACCTTC
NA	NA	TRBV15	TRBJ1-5	CATSRATGPSTGAQHF	TGTGCCACCAGCAGGGCCACTGGACCCTCAACCGGGGCCCAGCATTTT
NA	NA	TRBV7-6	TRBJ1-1	CASSHQLQGVKVRNTEAFF	TGTGCCAGCAGCCACCAACTACAGGGAGTTAAGGTCAGGAACACTGAAGCTTTCTTT
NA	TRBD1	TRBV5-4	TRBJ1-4	CASSPETGDNEKLFF	TGTGCCAGCAGCCCGGAGACAGGGGATAATGAAAAACTGTTTTTT
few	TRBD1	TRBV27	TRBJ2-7	CASTTGTGREQYF	TGTGCCAGCACCACCGGGACAGGGCGCGAGCAGTACTTC
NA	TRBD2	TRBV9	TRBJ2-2	CASSAPSGGELFF	TGTGCCAGCAGCGCCCCTAGCGGCGGGGAGCTGTTTTTT
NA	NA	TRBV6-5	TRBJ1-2	CASTVGQPYGYTF	TGTGCCAGCACCGTAGGACAGCCCTATGGCTACACCTTC
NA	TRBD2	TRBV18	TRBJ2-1	CASSPGLAGDNNEQFF	TGTGCCAGCTCACCGGGACTAGCGGGGGATAACAATGAGCAGTTCTTC
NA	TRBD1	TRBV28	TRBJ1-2	CASSFGTGNDYGYTF	TGTGCCAGCAGTTTCGGGACAGGGAATGACTATGGCTACACCTTC